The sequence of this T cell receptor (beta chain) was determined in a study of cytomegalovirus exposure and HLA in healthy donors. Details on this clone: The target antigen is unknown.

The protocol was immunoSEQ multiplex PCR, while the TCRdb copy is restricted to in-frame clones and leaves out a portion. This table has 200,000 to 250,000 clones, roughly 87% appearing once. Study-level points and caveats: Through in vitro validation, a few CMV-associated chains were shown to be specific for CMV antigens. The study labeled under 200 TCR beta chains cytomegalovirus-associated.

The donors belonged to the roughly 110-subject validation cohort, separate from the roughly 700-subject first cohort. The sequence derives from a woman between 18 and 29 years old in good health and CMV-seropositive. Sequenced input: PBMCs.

CDR3 nucleotide sequence: TGTGCCAGCAGCTCCGACAGGGGGGCCAATGAGCAGTTCTTC. Translating gives CASSSDRGANEQFF. This chain joins TRBV11-2 and TRBJ2-1, with 9 bases lining up with TRBD1. The CDR3 sequence is 14 residues long. Per the germline V gene, CDR1 is SGHAT and CDR2 is FQNNGV. J gave up 6 bases and V 4 bases, and 4 bases lay outside the gene matches.